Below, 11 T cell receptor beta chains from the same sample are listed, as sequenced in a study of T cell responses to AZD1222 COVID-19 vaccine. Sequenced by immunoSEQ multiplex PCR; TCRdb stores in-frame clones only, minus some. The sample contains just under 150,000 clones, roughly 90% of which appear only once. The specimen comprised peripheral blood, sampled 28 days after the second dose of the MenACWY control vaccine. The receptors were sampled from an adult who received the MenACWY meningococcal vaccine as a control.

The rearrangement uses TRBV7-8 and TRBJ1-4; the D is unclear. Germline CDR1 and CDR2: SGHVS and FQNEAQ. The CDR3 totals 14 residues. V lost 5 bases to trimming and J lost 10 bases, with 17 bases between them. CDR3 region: CASSRTGPHGKLFF. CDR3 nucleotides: TGTGCCAGCAGCCGGACCGGGCCCCACGGAAAACTGTTTTTT.

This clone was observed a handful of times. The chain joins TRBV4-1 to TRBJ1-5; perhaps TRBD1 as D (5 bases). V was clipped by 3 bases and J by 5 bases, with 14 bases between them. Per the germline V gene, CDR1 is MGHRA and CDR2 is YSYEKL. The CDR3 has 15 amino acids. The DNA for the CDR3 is TGCGCCAGCAGCCAGGGTCGGGGGTTGTATCAGCCCCAGCATTTT. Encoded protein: CASSQGRGLYQPQHF.

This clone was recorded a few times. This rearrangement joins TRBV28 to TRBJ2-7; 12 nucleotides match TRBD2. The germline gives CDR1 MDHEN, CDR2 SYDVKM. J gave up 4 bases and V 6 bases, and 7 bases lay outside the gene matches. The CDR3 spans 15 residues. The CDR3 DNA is TGTGCCAGCAGCACGCCTAGCGGGAGGGTTTACGAGCAGTACTTC. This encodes CASSTPSGRVYEQYF.

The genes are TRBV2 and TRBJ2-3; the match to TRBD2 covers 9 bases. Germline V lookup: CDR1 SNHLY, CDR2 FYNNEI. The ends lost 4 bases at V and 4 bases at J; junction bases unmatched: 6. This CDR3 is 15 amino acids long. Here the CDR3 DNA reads TGTGCCAGCAGTGGAGCGGGGGGCGGGGCAGATACGCAGTATTTT. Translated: CASSGAGGGADTQYF.

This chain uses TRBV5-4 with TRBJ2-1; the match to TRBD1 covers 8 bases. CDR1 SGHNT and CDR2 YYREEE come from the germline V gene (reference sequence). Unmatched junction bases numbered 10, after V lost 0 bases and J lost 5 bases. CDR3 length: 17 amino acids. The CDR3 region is CASSLGIDADRDNEQFF. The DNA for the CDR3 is TGTGCCAGCAGCTTGGGGATTGACGCGGACAGGGACAATGAGCAGTTCTTC.

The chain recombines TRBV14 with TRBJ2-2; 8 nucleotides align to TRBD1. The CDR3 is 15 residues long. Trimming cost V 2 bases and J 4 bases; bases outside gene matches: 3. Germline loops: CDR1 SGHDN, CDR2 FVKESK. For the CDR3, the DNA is TGTGCCAGCAGCCAAAGGGACAGGCCCACCGGGGAGCTGTTTTTT. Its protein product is CASSQRDRPTGELFF.

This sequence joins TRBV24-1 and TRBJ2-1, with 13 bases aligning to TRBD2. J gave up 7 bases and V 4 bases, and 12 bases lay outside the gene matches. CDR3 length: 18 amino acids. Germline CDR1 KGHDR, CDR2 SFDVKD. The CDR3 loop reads CATSDPTGLAGVGNEQFF. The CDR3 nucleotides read TGTGCCACCAGTGACCCTACTGGACTAGCGGGAGTCGGAAATGAGCAGTTCTTC.

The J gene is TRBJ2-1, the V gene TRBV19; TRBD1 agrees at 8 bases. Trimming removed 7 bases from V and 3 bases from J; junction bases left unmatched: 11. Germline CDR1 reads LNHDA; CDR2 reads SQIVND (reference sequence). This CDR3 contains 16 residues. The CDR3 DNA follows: TGTGCCAGTACCATTACGATCGGGACAGGCTACAATGAGCAGTTCTTC. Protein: CASTITIGTGYNEQFF.

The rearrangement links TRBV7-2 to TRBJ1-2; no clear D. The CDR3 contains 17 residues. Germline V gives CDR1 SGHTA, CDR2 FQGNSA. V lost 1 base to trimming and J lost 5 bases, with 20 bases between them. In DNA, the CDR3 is TGTGCCAGCAGCTTAGTTCCCGAAGCAGTAGGCCTATATGGCTACACCTTC. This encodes CASSLVPEAVGLYGYTF. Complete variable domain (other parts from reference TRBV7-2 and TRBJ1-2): GAGVSQSPSNKVTEKGKDVELRCDPISGHTALYWYRQSLGQGLEFLIYFQGNSAPDKSGLPSDRFSAERTGGSVSTLTIQRTQQEDSAVYLCASSLVPEAVGLYGYTFGSGTRLTVV.

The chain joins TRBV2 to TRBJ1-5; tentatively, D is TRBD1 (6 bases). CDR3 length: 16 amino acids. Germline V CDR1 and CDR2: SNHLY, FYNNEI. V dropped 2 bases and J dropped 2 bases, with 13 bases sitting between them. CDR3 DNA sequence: TGTGCCAGCAGTGAACCTTGGGACAAAGGCAATCAGCCCCAGCATTTT. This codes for CASSEPWDKGNQPQHF.

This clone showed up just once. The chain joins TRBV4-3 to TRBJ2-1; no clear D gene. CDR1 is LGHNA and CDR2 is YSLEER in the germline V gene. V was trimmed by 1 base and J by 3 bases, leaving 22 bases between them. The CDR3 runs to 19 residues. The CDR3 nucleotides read TGCGCCAGCAGCCAAGGTCCTGAGAGTAGCCCGAACTACTACAATGAGCAGTTCTTC. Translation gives CASSQGPESSPNYYNEQFF.